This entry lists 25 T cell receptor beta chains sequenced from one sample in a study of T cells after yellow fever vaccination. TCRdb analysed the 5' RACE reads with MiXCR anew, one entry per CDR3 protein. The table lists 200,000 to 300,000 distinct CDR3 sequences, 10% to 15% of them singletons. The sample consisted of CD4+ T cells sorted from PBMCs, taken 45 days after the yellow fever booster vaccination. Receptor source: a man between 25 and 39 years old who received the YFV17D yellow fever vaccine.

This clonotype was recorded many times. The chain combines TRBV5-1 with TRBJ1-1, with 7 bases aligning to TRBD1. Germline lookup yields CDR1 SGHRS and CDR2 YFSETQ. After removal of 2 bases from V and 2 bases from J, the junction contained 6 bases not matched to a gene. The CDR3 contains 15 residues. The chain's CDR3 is CASSLGRQGNTEAFF. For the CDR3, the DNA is TGCGCCAGCAGCTTAGGCCGACAGGGAAACACTGAAGCTTTCTTT.

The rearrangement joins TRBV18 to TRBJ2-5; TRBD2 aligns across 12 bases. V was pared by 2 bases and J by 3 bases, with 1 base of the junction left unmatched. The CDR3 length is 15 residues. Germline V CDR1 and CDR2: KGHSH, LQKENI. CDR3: CASSPRTSGEETQYF. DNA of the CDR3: TGTGCCAGCTCACCAAGGACTAGCGGGGAAGAGACCCAGTACTTC.

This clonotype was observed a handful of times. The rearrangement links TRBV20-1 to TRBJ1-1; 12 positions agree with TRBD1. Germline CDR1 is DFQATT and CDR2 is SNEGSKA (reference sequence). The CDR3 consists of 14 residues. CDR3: CRGGQGALNTEAFF. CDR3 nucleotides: TGCAGGGGGGGACAGGGGGCACTGAACACTGAAGCTTTCTTT.

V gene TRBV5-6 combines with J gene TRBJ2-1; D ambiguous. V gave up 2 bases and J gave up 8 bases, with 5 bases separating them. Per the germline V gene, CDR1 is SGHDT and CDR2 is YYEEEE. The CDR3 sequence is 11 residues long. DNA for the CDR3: TGTGCCAGCAGCTTCCAGGATGAGCAGTTCTTC. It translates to CASSFQDEQFF.

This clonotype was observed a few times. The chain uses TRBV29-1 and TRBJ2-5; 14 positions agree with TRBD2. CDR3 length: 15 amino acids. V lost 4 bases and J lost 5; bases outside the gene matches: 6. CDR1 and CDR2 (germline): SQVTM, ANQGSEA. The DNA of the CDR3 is TGCAGCGTTGGGACTAGCGGGAGGTTAACGGAGACCCAGTACTTC. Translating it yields CSVGTSGRLTETQYF.

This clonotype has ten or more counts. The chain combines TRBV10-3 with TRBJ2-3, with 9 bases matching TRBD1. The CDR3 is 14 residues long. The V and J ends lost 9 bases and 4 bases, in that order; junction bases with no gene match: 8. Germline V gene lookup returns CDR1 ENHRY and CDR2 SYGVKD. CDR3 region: CAILGDRAPDTQYF. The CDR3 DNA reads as TGTGCCATTTTAGGGGACAGGGCCCCAGATACGCAGTATTTT.

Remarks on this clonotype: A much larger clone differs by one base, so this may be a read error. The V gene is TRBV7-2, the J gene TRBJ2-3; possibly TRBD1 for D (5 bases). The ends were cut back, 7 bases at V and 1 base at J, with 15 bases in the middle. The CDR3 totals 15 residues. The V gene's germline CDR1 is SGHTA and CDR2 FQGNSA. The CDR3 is CASTIGAGGTDTQYF. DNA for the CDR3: TGTGCCAGCACCATAGGGGCCGGCGGCACAGATACGCAGTATTTT.

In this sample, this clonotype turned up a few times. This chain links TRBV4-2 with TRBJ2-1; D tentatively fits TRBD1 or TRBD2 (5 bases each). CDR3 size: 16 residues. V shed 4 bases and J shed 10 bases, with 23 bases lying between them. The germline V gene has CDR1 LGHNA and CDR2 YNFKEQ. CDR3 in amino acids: CASSLDGTSPFPEQFF. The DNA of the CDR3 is TGTGCCAGCAGCCTCGACGGGACCTCACCGTTCCCCGAGCAGTTCTTC.

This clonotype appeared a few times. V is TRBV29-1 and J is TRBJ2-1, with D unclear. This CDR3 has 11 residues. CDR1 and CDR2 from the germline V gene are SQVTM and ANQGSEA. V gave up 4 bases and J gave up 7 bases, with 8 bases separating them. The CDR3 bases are TGCAGCGTTGTCGAGAGGAATGAGCAGTTCTTC. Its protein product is CSVVERNEQFF.

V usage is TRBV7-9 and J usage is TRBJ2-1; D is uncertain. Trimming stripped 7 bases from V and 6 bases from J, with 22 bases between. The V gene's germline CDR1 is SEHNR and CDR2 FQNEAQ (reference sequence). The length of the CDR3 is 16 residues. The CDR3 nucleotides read TGTGCCAGCACCCCCAGTAGTCTAGTCTTGGCCAATGAGCAGTTCTTC. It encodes CASTPSSLVLANEQFF.

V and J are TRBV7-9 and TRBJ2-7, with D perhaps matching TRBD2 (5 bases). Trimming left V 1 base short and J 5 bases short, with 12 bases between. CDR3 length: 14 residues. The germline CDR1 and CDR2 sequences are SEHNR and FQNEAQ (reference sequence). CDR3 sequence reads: CASSLGGLANEQYF. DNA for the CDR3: TGTGCCAGCAGCTTAGGTGGGCTAGCCAACGAGCAGTACTTC.

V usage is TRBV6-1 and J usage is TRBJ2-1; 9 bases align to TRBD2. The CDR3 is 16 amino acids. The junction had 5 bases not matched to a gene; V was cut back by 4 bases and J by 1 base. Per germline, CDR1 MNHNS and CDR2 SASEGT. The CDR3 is CASSGGLARSYNEQFF. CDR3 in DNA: TGTGCCAGCAGTGGCGGACTAGCGAGGTCCTACAATGAGCAGTTCTTC.

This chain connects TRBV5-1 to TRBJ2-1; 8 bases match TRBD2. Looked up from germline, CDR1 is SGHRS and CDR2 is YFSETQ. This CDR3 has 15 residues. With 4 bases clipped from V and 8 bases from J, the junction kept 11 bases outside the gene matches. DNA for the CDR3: TGCGCCAGCAGCCGGGAGACTAGCGCCTTAGATGAGCAGTTCTTC. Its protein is CASSRETSALDEQFF.

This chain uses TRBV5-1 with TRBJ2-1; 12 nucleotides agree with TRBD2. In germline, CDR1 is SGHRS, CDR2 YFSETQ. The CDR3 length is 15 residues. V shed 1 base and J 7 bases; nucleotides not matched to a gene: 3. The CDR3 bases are TGCGCCAGCAGCTTGATGACTAGCGGGAGAAATGAGCAGTTCTTC. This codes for CASSLMTSGRNEQFF.

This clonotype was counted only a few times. In nucleotides, the CDR3 is TGTGCCAGCAGTATAGCGGGAGGCTACAATGAGCAGTTCTTC. It codes for CASSIAGGYNEQFF. The chain couples TRBV7-3 to TRBJ2-1, with 10 bases fitting TRBD2. The V gene end was trimmed by 6 bases and the J gene end by 3 bases; junction bases not matched to a gene: 2. The germline CDR1 and CDR2 sequences are SGHTA and FQGTGA. CDR3 length: 14 amino acids.

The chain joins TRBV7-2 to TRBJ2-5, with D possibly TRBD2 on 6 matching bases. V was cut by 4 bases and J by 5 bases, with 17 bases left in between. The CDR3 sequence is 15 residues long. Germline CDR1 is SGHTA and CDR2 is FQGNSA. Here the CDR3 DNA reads TGTGCCAGCAGCTCCGGCGGGACTGAAGGGGAGACCCAGTACTTC. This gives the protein CASSSGGTEGETQYF.

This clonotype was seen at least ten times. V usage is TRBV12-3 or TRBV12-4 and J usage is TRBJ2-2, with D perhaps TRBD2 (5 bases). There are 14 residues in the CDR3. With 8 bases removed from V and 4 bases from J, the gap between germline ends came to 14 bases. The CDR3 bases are TGTGCCAGCGTCGTGGAAGGGAGCACCGGGGAGCTGTTTTTT. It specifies CASVVEGSTGELFF.

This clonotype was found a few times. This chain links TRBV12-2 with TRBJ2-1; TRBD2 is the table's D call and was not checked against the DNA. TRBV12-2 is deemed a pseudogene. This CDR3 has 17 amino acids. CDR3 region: CASRASGRGMAYNEQFF. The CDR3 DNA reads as TGTGCAAGTCGAGCTAGCGGGAGAGGAATGGCATACAATGAGCAGTTCTTC.

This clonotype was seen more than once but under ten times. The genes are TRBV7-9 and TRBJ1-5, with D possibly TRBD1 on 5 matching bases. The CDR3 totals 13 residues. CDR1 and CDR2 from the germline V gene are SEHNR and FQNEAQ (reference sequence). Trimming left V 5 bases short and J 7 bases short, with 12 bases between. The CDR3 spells CASSGGSVQPQHF. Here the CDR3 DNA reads TGTGCCAGCAGCGGGGGGAGCGTCCAGCCCCAGCATTTT. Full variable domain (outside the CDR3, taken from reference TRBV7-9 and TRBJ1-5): DTGVSQNPRHKITKRGQNVTFRCDPISEHNRLYWYRQTLGQGPEFLTYFQNEAQLEKSRLLSDRFSAERPKGSFSTLEIQRTEQGDSAMYLCASSGGSVQPQHFGDGTRLSIL.

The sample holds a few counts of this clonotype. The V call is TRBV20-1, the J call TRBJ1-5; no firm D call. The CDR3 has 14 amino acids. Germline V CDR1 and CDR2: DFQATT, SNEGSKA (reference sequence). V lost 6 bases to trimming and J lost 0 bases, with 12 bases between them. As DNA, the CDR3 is TGCAGTGCCAACGCCGGGCTTAGCAATCAGCCCCAGCATTTT. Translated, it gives CSANAGLSNQPQHF.

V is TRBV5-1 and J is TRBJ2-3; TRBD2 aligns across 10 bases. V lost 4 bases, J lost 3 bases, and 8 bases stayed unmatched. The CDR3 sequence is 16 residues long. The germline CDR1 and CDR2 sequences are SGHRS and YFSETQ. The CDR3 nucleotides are TGCGCCAGCAGCGCACCTAGCGGGAGCGGAACAGATACGCAGTATTTT. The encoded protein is CASSAPSGSGTDTQYF.

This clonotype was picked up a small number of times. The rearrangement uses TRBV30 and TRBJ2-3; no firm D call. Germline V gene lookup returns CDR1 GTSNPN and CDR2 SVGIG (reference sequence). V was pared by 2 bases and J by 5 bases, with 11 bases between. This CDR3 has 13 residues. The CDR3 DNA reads TGTGCCTGGAGTCCACTTAAAATAGATACGCAGTATTTT. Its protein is CAWSPLKIDTQYF.

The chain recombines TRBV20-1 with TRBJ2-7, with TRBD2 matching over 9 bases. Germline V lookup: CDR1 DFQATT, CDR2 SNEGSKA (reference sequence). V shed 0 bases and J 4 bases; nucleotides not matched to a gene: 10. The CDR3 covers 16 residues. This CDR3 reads CSAREGAGGPSYEQYF. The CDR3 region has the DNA TGCAGTGCTAGAGAAGGGGCGGGAGGGCCCTCTTACGAGCAGTACTTC.

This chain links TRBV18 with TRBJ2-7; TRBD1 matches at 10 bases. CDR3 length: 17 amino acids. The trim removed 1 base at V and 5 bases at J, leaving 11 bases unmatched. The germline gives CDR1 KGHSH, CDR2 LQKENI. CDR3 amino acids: CASSPRAPGQGSNEQYF. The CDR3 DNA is TGTGCCAGCTCACCACGGGCTCCGGGACAGGGGTCCAACGAGCAGTACTTC.

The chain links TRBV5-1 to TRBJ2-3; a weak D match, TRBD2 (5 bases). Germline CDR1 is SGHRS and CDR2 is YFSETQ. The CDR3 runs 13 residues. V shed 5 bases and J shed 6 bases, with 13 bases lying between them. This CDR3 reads CASSGLPLDTQYF. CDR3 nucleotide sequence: TGCGCCAGCAGTGGACTCCCCTTGGATACGCAGTATTTT. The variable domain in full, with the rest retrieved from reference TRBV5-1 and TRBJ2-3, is KAGVTQTPRYLIKTRGQQVTLSCSPISGHRSVSWYQQTPGQGLQFLFEYFSETQRNKGNFPGRFSGRQFSNSRSEMNVSTLELGDSALYLCASSGLPLDTQYFGPGTRLTVL.